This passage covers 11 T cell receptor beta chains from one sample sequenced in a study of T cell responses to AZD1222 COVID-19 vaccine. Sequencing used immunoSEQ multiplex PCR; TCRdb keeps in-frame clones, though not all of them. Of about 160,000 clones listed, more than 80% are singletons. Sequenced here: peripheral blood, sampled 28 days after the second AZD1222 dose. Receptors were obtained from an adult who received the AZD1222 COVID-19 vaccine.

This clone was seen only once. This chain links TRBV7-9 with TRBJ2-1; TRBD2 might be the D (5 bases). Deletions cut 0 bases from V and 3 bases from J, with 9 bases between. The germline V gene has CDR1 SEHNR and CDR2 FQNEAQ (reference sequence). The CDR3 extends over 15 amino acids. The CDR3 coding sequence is TGTGCCAGCAGCTTAGCGGGAGTGAGCTACAATGAGCAGTTCTTC. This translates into CASSLAGVSYNEQFF.

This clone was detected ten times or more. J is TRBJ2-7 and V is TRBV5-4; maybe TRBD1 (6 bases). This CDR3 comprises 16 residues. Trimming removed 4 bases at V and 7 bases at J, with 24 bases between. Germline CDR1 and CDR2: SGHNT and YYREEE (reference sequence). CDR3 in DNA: TGTGCCAGCAGCCGAGCCCGGGACACGCACAACAGAGAGCAGTACTTC. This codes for CASSRARDTHNREQYF.

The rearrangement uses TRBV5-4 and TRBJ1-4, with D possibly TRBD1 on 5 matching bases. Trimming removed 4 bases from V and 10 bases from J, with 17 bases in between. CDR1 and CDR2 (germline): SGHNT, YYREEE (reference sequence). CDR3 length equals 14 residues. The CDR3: CASSPESRGGKLFF. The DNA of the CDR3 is TGTGCCAGCAGCCCCGAATCTAGGGGTGGAAAACTGTTTTTT.

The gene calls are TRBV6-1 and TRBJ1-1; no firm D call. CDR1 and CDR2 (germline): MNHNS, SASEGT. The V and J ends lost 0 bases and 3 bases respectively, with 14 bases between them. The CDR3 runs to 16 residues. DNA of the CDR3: TGTGCCAGCAGTGAAGCGCTCGGGGAGGTTTACACTGAAGCTTTCTTT. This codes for CASSEALGEVYTEAFF.

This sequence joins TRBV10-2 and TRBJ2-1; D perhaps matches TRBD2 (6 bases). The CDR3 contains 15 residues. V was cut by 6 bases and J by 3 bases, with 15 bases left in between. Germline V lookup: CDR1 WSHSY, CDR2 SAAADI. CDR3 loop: CASSRISGLYNEQFF. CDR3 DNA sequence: TGCGCCAGCAGCCGAATTAGCGGACTCTACAATGAGCAGTTCTTC.

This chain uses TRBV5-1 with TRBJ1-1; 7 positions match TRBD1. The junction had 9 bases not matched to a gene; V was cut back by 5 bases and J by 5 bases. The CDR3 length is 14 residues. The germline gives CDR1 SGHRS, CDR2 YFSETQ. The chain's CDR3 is CASRSEGAGTEAFF. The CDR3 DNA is TGCGCCAGCAGATCGGAGGGGGCTGGGACTGAAGCTTTCTTT. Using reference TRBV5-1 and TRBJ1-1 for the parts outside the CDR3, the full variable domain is KAGVTQTPRYLIKTRGQQVTLSCSPISGHRSVSWYQQTPGQGLQFLFEYFSETQRNKGNFPGRFSGRQFSNSRSEMNVSTLELGDSALYLCASRSEGAGTEAFFGQGTRLTVV.

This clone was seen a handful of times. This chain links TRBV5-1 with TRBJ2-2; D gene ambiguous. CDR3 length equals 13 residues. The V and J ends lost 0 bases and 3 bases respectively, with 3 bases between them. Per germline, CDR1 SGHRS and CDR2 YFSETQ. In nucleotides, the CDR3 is TGCGCCAGCAGCTTGGCTTACACCGGGGAGCTGTTTTTT. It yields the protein CASSLAYTGELFF. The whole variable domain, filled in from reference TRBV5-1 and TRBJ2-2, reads KAGVTQTPRYLIKTRGQQVTLSCSPISGHRSVSWYQQTPGQGLQFLFEYFSETQRNKGNFPGRFSGRQFSNSRSEMNVSTLELGDSALYLCASSLAYTGELFFGEGSRLTVL.

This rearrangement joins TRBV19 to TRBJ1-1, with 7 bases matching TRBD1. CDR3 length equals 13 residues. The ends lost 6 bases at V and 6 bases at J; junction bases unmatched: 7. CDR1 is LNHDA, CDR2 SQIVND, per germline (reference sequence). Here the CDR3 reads CASRGRGGPEAFF. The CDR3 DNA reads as TGTGCCAGTAGGGGCAGGGGGGGACCTGAAGCTTTCTTT. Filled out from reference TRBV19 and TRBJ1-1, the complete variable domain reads DGGITQSPKYLFRKEGQNVTLSCEQNLNHDAMYWYRQDPGQGLRLIYYSQIVNDFQKGDIAEGYSVSREKKESFPLTVTSAQKNPTAFYLCASRGRGGPEAFFGQGTRLTVV.

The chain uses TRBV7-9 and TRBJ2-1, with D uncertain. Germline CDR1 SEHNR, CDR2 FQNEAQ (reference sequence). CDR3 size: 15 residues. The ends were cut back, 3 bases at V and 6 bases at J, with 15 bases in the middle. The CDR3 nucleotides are TGTGCCAGCAGCTTGCTAGAGTTAGCATCCAATGAGCAGTTCTTC. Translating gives CASSLLELASNEQFF.

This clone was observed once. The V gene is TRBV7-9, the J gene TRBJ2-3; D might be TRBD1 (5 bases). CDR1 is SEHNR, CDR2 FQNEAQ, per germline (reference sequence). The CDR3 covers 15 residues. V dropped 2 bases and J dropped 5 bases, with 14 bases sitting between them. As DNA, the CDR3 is TGTGCCAGCAGCTTATCATCCAGGGTAGTAGATACGCAGTATTTT. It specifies CASSLSSRVVDTQYF.

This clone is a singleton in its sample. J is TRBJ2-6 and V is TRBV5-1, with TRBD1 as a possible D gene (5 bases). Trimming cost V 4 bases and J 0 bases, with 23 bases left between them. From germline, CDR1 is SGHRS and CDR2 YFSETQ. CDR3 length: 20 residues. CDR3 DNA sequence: TGCGCCAGCAGCCACCCCTCCCCACAGGACCACTTCTCTGGGGCCAACGTCCTGACTTTC. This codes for CASSHPSPQDHFSGANVLTF. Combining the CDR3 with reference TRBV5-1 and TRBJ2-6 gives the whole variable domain KAGVTQTPRYLIKTRGQQVTLSCSPISGHRSVSWYQQTPGQGLQFLFEYFSETQRNKGNFPGRFSGRQFSNSRSEMNVSTLELGDSALYLCASSHPSPQDHFSGANVLTFGAGSRLTVL.